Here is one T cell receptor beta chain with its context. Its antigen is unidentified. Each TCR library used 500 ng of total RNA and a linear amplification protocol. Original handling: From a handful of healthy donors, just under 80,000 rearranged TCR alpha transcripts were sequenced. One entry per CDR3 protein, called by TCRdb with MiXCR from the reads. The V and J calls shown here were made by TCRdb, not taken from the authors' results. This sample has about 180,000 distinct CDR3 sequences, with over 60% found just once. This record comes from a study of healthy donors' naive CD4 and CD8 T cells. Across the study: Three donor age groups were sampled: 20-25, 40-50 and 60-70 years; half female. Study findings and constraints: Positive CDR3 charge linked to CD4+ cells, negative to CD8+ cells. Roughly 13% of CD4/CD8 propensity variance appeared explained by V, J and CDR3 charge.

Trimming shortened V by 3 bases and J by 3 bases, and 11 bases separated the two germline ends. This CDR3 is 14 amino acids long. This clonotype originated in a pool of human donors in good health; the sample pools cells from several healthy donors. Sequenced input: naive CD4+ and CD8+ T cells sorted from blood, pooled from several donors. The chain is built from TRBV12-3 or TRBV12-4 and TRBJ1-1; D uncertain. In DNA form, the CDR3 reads TGTGCCAGCAGTTTGTCCGGAGTGGACACTGAAGCTTTCTTT. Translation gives CASSLSGVDTEAFF.